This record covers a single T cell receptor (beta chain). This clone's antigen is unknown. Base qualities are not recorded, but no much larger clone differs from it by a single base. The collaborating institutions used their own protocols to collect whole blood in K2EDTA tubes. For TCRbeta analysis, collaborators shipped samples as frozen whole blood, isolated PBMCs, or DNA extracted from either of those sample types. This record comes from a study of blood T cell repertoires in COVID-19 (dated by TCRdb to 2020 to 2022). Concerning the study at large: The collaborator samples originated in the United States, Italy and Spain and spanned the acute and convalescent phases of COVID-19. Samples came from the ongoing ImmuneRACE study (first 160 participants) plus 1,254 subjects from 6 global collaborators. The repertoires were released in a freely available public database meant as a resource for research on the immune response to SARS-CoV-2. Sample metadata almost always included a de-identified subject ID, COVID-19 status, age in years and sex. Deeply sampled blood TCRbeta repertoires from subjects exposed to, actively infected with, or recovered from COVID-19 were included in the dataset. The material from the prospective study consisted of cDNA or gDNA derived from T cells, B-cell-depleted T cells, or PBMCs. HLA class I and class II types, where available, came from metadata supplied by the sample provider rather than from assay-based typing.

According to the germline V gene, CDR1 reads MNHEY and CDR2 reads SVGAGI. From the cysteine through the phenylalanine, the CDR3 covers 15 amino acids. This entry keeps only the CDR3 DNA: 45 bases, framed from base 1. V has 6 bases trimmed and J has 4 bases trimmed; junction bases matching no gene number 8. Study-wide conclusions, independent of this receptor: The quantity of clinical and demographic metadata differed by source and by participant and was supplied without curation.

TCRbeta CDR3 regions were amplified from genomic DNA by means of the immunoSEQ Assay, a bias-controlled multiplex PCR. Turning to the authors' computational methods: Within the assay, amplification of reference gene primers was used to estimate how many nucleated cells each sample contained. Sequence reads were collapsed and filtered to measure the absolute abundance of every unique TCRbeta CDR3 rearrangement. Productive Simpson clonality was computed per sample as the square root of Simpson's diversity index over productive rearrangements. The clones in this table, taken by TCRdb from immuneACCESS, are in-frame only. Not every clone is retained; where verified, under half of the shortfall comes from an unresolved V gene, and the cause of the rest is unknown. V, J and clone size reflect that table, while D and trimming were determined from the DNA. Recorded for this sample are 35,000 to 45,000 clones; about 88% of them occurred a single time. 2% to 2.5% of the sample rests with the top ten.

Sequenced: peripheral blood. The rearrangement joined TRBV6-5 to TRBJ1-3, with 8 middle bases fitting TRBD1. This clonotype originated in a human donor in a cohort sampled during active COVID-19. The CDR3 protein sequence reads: CASRPPGGRGNTIYF. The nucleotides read TGTGCCAGCAGGCCCCCAGGGGGCAGGGGAAACACCATATATTTT.